The 31 T cell receptor beta chains reported below all come from one sample, sequenced in a study of OX40 agonist ivuxolimab in advanced cancers. Receptors were amplified or captured by the immunoSEQ multiplex PCR assay. Sourced from immuneACCESS, this table was stored by TCRdb with only in-frame sequences that have V and J called. A share of the clones is absent; for the studies checked, an unresolved V gene accounts for under half, and the remainder has no known explanation. The sample yields 45,000 to 55,000 clones; under 95% were counted once. Approximately 12% of the sample goes to the ten largest clones. Sequencing was performed on CD4+ or CD8+ T cells sorted from blood, taken in a trial of the OX40 agonist ivuxolimab. These receptors were collected from an adult with an advanced solid tumor such as melanoma, head and neck, liver or kidney cancer.

This clone was observed once. The chain employs TRBV6-5 and TRBJ1-2, with TRBD1 identical over 7 bases. J was trimmed by 6 bases and V by 10 bases; bases with no gene match: 5. Germline V gene data show CDR1 as MNHEY and CDR2 as SVGAGI. The CDR3 spans 11 residues. CDR3 region: CATRGRDGYTF. As DNA, the CDR3 is TGTGCCACAAGGGGGCGAGATGGCTACACCTTC.

The chain links TRBV19 to TRBJ2-1, with a possible D match to TRBD2 (6 bases). V was trimmed by 4 bases and J by 0 bases, leaving 10 bases between them. Germline CDR1 is LNHDA and CDR2 is SQIVND (reference sequence). The CDR3 totals 15 residues. CDR3 residues: CASSTGVSSYNEQFF. In DNA form, the CDR3 reads TGTGCCAGTAGTACGGGGGTAAGCTCCTACAATGAGCAGTTCTTC.

V and J are TRBV4-1 and TRBJ2-1, with 10 bases aligning to TRBD2. The CDR3 has 16 amino acids. The V and J ends lost 4 bases and 6 bases, in that order; junction bases with no gene match: 9. CDR1 and CDR2 (germline): MGHRA, YSYEKL. The CDR3, as DNA: TGCGCCAGCAGCCGTGTAGTTAGCGGGAGGACCAATGAGCAGTTCTTC. Its translation is CASSRVVSGRTNEQFF.

V usage is TRBV11-3 and J usage is TRBJ1-5, with D possibly TRBD1 on 5 matching bases. Germline CDR1 SGHNT, CDR2 YENEEA. Trimming pared 3 bases from V and 6 bases from J, leaving 24 bases between. The CDR3 consists of 18 residues. CDR3 in amino acids: CASSFPREPGLTGQPQHF. Here the CDR3 DNA reads TGTGCCAGCAGCTTCCCTCGGGAACCGGGACTAACGGGTCAGCCCCAGCATTTT. The complete variable domain, with remaining parts taken from reference TRBV11-3 and TRBJ1-5, reads EAGVVQSPRYKIIEKKQPVAFWCNPISGHNTLYWYLQNLGQGPELLIRYENEEAVDDSQLPKDRFSAERLKGVDSTLKIQPAELGDSAVYLCASSFPREPGLTGQPQHFGDGTRLSIL.

J is TRBJ2-1 and V is TRBV28; 15 nucleotides line up with TRBD2. The CDR3 sequence is 15 residues long. With V trimmed by 6 bases and J by 8 bases, 5 bases remained unmatched. Germline CDR1 MDHEN, CDR2 SYDVKM. The chain's CDR3 is CASSTGLAGGYEQFF. The CDR3 bases are TGTGCCAGCAGCACGGGACTAGCGGGAGGCTATGAGCAGTTCTTC.

The V and J genes are TRBV10-1 and TRBJ2-5, with a possible D match to TRBD2 (6 bases). Germline V gene data show CDR1 as WNHNN and CDR2 as SYGVQD (reference sequence). The CDR3 loop spans 13 amino acids. V lost 9 bases and J lost 2, with 13 bases in between. The CDR3, as DNA: TGCGCCAGTTCTTCAGGGACTCAAGAGACCCAGTACTTC. The encoded protein is CASSSGTQETQYF.

J is TRBJ2-7 and V is TRBV29-1, with 7 bases fitting TRBD2. CDR3 length: 14 residues. V lost 0 bases, J lost 3 bases, and 5 bases stayed unmatched. Germline CDR1 and CDR2: SQVTM and ANQGSEA. CDR3 sequence reads: CSVEDPAGIYEQYF. CDR3 nucleotides: TGCAGCGTTGAAGATCCAGCGGGGATCTACGAGCAGTACTTC.

The chain combines TRBV28 with TRBJ2-5, with a tentative D call TRBD2 (5 bases). The CDR3 totals 13 residues. The ends were cut back, 5 bases at V and 5 bases at J, with 12 bases in the middle. The V gene's germline CDR1 is MDHEN and CDR2 SYDVKM. The CDR3 is CASSVARWETQYF. The CDR3 coding sequence is TGTGCCAGCAGTGTAGCGCGGTGGGAGACCCAGTACTTC.

The genes are TRBV28 and TRBJ2-7, with D perhaps TRBD1 or TRBD2 (5 bases each). CDR1 MDHEN and CDR2 SYDVKM come from the germline V gene. V gave up 6 bases and J gave up 2 bases, with 20 bases separating them. The CDR3 is made up of 16 amino acids. The CDR3 is CASRTGGGGVTYEQYF. The CDR3 bases are TGTGCCAGCAGGACTGGGGGTGGGGGAGTCACCTACGAGCAGTACTTC.

This clone was found once. The chain combines TRBV30 with TRBJ2-2; D unresolved. From germline, CDR1 is GTSNPN and CDR2 SVGIG (reference sequence). The V gene lost 3 bases and the J gene lost 4 bases, with 12 bases spanning the gap. The CDR3 is made up of 14 amino acids. The CDR3 loop is CAWRGSVRTGELFF. Here the CDR3 DNA reads TGTGCCTGGAGGGGTAGTGTTCGCACCGGGGAGCTGTTTTTT.

The rearrangement uses TRBV27 and TRBJ2-1; D unclear. This CDR3 spans 15 amino acids. V was shortened by 8 bases and J by 2 bases, with 16 bases between the two germline ends. Germline CDR1 is MNHEY and CDR2 is SMNVEV (reference sequence). The CDR3 DNA follows: TGTGCCAGCCCCAATGTCAGGAACGCCTACAATGAGCAGTTCTTC. It is translated as CASPNVRNAYNEQFF.

V and J are TRBV6-5 and TRBJ1-5; 7 nucleotides line up with TRBD1. This CDR3 spans 14 amino acids. CDR1 MNHEY and CDR2 SVGAGI come from the germline V gene. V lost 5 bases, J lost 5 bases, and 6 bases stayed unmatched. This CDR3 is CASSRDSPHQPQHF. The CDR3 coding sequence is TGTGCCAGCAGTAGGGACAGTCCCCATCAGCCCCAGCATTTT.

The genes are TRBV6-5 and TRBJ1-2, with 7 bases that match TRBD1. With 0 bases clipped from V and 3 bases from J, the junction kept 1 base outside the gene matches. Germline CDR1 reads MNHEY; CDR2 reads SVGAGI. The CDR3 has 14 amino acids. CDR3 in amino acids: CASSYSGTDYGYTF. The CDR3 DNA reads as TGTGCCAGCAGTTACTCCGGGACAGACTATGGCTACACCTTC.

The J gene is TRBJ2-5, the V gene TRBV7-9; TRBD1 matches at 7 bases. The germline V gene encodes CDR1 SEHNR and CDR2 FQNEAQ (reference sequence). J was trimmed by 1 base and V by 7 bases; bases with no gene match: 9. The CDR3 length is 15 residues. The CDR3: CASINHRDSQETQYF. The CDR3 bases are TGTGCCAGCATCAACCACCGGGACAGCCAAGAGACCCAGTACTTC.

This chain connects TRBV29-1 to TRBJ2-7, with TRBD1 identical over 7 bases. J was trimmed by 0 bases and V by 4 bases; bases with no gene match: 6. Germline CDR1 is SQVTM and CDR2 is ANQGSEA. CDR3 size: 14 residues. The CDR3 DNA sequence: TGCAGCGTTGCCTTGGGACAGAGCTCCTACGAGCAGTACTTC. As protein: CSVALGQSSYEQYF.

The chain joins TRBV27 to TRBJ2-1; a weak D match, TRBD2 (5 bases). The CDR3 has 15 amino acids. Trimming took off 6 bases at V and 4 bases at J, with 16 bases between the two ends. Looked up from germline, CDR1 is MNHEY and CDR2 is SMNVEV (reference sequence). This CDR3 is CASRGSRFPYNEQFF. For the CDR3, the DNA is TGTGCCAGCAGGGGGAGCCGTTTCCCATACAATGAGCAGTTCTTC.

This clone was seen just once. This chain connects TRBV27 to TRBJ2-7; D unclear. The germline CDR1 and CDR2 sequences are MNHEY and SMNVEV (reference sequence). This CDR3 is built from 15 residues. The V end was cut by 0 bases, the J end by 0 bases, with 9 bases between. This chain's CDR3 is CASSLSAFSSYEQYF. The CDR3 DNA sequence: TGTGCCAGCAGTTTATCAGCGTTCTCCTCCTACGAGCAGTACTTC.

CDR3 residues: CASSLDPAGDVPDTQYF. CDR3 coding DNA: TGTGCCAGCAGTTTGGATCCGGCGGGAGATGTTCCAGATACGCAGTATTTT. The V call is TRBV28, the J call TRBJ2-3, with 7 bases lining up with TRBD2. The V gene's germline CDR1 is MDHEN and CDR2 SYDVKM. Trimming at V came to 3 bases and at J to 4 bases, leaving 13 bases not matched to a gene. This CDR3 has 17 amino acids.

The V call is TRBV19, the J call TRBJ2-1; 12 nucleotides line up with TRBD2. The trim removed 2 bases at V and 0 bases at J, leaving 2 bases unmatched. Germline V CDR1 and CDR2: LNHDA, SQIVND (reference sequence). CDR3 length equals 17 residues. CDR3 loop: CASSILAGGPSYNEQFF. CDR3 in DNA: TGTGCCAGTAGTATACTAGCGGGAGGGCCCTCCTACAATGAGCAGTTCTTC.

The V gene is TRBV4-1, the J gene TRBJ1-5, with D possibly matching TRBD1 (5 bases). Germline V lookup: CDR1 MGHRA, CDR2 YSYEKL. Trimming pared 4 bases from V and 4 bases from J, leaving 17 bases between. The CDR3 extends over 16 amino acids. The CDR3 sequence: CASSPGGGASNQPQHF. The CDR3 bases are TGCGCCAGCAGCCCCGGAGGAGGGGCGAGTAATCAGCCCCAGCATTTT.

The rearrangement uses TRBV19 and TRBJ2-2; no clear D gene. Germline values: CDR1 LNHDA, CDR2 SQIVND (reference sequence). The V end lost 4 bases, the J end lost 1 base, and 4 bases lay between the germline ends. The CDR3 loop spans 13 amino acids. CDR3 bases: TGTGCCAGTAGTACGGTGAACACCGGGGAGCTGTTTTTT. Its protein product is CASSTVNTGELFF.

The genes are TRBV6-5 and TRBJ2-1; 11 bases are a match to TRBD2. The CDR3 spans 16 residues. With V trimmed by 4 bases and J by 4 bases, 6 bases remained unmatched. Germline assignment: CDR1 MNHEY and CDR2 SVGAGI. CDR3 in amino acids: CASSSLTSGIYNEQFF. For the CDR3, the DNA is TGTGCCAGCAGTTCCCTGACTAGCGGGATATACAATGAGCAGTTCTTC.

This chain connects TRBV7-6 to TRBJ2-5; a possible D gene is TRBD1 (6 bases). This CDR3 spans 13 amino acids. Germline V gene data show CDR1 as SGHVS and CDR2 as FNYEAQ. The V end was cut by 1 base, the J end by 4 bases, with 7 bases between. The CDR3 nucleotides are TGTGCCAGCAGCTTAGGGACAGTAGAGACCCAGTACTTC. The encoded protein is CASSLGTVETQYF.

V usage is TRBV19 and J usage is TRBJ1-2; tentatively, D is TRBD1 (5 bases). CDR1 is LNHDA and CDR2 is SQIVND in the germline V gene (reference sequence). The V gene lost 1 base and the J gene lost 5 bases, with 11 bases spanning the gap. CDR3 length: 14 amino acids. The CDR3 spells CASSIAATAYGYTF. As DNA, the CDR3 is TGTGCCAGTAGTATAGCTGCGACAGCGTATGGCTACACCTTC.

The V and J genes are TRBV6-6 and TRBJ2-7, with 7 bases identical to TRBD1. The CDR3 contains 14 residues. J gave up 2 bases and V 6 bases, and 7 bases lay outside the gene matches. The germline V gene encodes CDR1 MNHNY and CDR2 SVGAGI (reference sequence). Here the CDR3 reads CASREQGLTYEQYF. The CDR3 bases are TGTGCCAGCAGGGAACAGGGGCTAACCTACGAGCAGTACTTC.

The genes are TRBV10-2 and TRBJ2-7, with 7 bases fitting TRBD2. The V gene end was trimmed by 6 bases and the J gene end by 3 bases; junction bases not matched to a gene: 11. Germline V gene data show CDR1 as WSHSY and CDR2 as SAAADI. The CDR3 runs 15 residues. The CDR3 DNA reads TGCGCCAGCAGCCCAACTCGACTAGCTTACTACGAGCAGTACTTC. As protein: CASSPTRLAYYEQYF.

This clone showed up just once. V and J are TRBV11-2 and TRBJ2-7, with no clear D. The CDR3 spans 13 residues. Germline CDR1 is SGHAT and CDR2 is FQNNGV. Trimming took 0 bases from V and 0 from J, leaving 3 bases between them. CDR3 DNA sequence: TGTGCCAGCAGCTTAGAGGCCTCCTACGAGCAGTACTTC. Protein product: CASSLEASYEQYF.

This chain connects TRBV5-5 to TRBJ2-1; D is perhaps TRBD2 (6 bases). Germline V gene lookup returns CDR1 SGHKS and CDR2 YYEKEE (reference sequence). V shed 2 bases and J shed 5 bases, with 14 bases lying between them. CDR3 length: 15 amino acids. The CDR3 nucleotides are TGTGCCAGCAGCTTTCTCGGGGGTAAGAACAATGAGCAGTTCTTC. This encodes CASSFLGGKNNEQFF.

The chain combines TRBV19 with TRBJ1-5, with D uncertain. With 9 bases removed from V and 2 bases from J, the gap between germline ends came to 14 bases. The germline gives CDR1 LNHDA, CDR2 SQIVND (reference sequence). CDR3 length: 14 residues. The chain's CDR3 is CASQVGSGNQPQHF. The CDR3 nucleotides read TGTGCCAGCCAGGTGGGTAGTGGCAATCAGCCCCAGCATTTT.

The V call is TRBV19, the J call TRBJ2-1; D remains unclear. In germline, CDR1 is LNHDA, CDR2 SQIVND (reference sequence). The CDR3 totals 13 residues. V dropped 7 bases and J dropped 2 bases, with 9 bases sitting between them. The CDR3 bases are TGTGCCAGTATGGCCTCCACCTACAATGAGCAGTTCTTC. This gives the protein CASMASTYNEQFF.

With regard to this clone: Likely a read error: the CDR3 ends without its conserved phenylalanine or tryptophan. The chain uses TRBV9 and TRBJ1-2; D gene uncertain. The V end was cut by 0 bases, the J end by 6 bases, with 12 bases between. This CDR3 has 14 amino acids. Germline lookup yields CDR1 SGDLS and CDR2 YYNGEE. In DNA form, the CDR3 reads TGTGCCAGCAGCGTAGGATCCCATCTCGATGGCTACACCATC. It codes for CASSVGSHLDGYTI.